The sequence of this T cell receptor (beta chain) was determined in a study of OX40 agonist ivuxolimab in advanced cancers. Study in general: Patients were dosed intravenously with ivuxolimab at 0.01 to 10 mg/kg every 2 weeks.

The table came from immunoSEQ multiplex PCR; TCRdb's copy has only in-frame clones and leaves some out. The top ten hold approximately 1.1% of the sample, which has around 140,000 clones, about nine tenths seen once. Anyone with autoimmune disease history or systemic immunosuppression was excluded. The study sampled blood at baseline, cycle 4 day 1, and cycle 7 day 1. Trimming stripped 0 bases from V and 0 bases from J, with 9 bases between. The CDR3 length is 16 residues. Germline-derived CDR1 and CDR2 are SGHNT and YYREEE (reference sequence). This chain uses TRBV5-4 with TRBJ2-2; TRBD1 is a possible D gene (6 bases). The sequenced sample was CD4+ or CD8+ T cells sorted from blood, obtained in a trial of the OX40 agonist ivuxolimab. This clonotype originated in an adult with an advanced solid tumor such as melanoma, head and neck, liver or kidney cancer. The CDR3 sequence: CASSLARTANTGELFF. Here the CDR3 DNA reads TGTGCCAGCAGCTTGGCAAGGACAGCGAACACCGGGGAGCTGTTTTTT.